A selection of T cell receptor beta chains follows, all from one sample in a study of blood T cell repertoires in COVID-19. Data came from immunoSEQ multiplex PCR; TCRdb stores just in-frame clones and leaves some out. Among about 120,000 clones listed, roughly 82% were seen once. Sequenced: peripheral blood. The receptor source for this set is a human donor in a cohort sampled during active COVID-19. Each CDR3 is given with its conserved first and last residue. Fields, in order: clone size, V gene, J gene, CDR3 protein. Size is stated for part of the rows, as once, few or many counts, or as a class when the clone is expanded.

>once|TRBV4-2|TRBJ2-5
CASSQERVTRAGETQYF
>NA|TRBV19|TRBJ1-6
CASSNSRIQGSNSPLHF
>NA|TRBV28|TRBJ2-3
CASSVTGLSFTDTQYF
>NA|TRBV21-1|TRBJ2-3
CASSNKTGSTDTQYF
>NA|TRBV19|TRBJ1-4
CASSPEVGDRRNEKLFF
>NA|TRBV6-5|TRBJ2-1
CASLRGQFSYNEQFF
>NA|TRBV3-1/TRBV3-2|TRBJ1-6
CASSQLPKQAHNSPLHF
>NA|TRBV19|TRBJ1-5
CASSIDPGQRNQPQHF
>NA|TRBV4-1|TRBJ2-3
CASSQDRGSGTDTQYF
>NA|TRBV5-4|TRBJ2-5
CASSYPSGGAETQYF
>NA|TRBV24-1|TRBJ1-2
CATSVDRGGYTF
>NA|TRBV18|TRBJ1-1
CASSPYMPTGATEAFF
>NA|TRBV5-6|TRBJ1-6
CASSATGDNSPLHF
>NA|TRBV5-1|TRBJ1-1
CASSLDLGAHTEAFF
>NA|TRBV6-5|TRBJ1-2
CASSSQWDKGYGYTF
>NA|TRBV6-5|TRBJ2-1
CASSPSRGPYNEQFF
>NA|TRBV21-1|TRBJ2-1
CASSKLELATYNEQFF
>NA|TRBV2|TRBJ2-7
CASSSRLAGDYEQYF
>once|TRBV2|TRBJ2-3
CASSEAGQGTSGGGPTDTQYF
>NA|TRBV4-1|TRBJ1-3
CASSRGTAGLFSGNTIYF
>few|TRBV6-2/TRBV6-3|TRBJ1-2
CASRYERGYTF
>NA|TRBV6-2/TRBV6-3|TRBJ2-5
CASSFTSSRGTQYF
>NA|TRBV12-3/TRBV12-4|TRBJ1-5
CASSPSSDQPQHF
>NA|TRBV7-2|TRBJ2-3
CASSLSRLDTQYF
>once|TRBV15|TRBJ1-5
CATSSLTGNQPQHF
>NA|TRBV18|TRBJ2-5
CASSPQGGWETQYF
>NA|TRBV3-1/TRBV3-2|TRBJ1-1
CASSLGQVNTEAFF
>NA|TRBV5-6|TRBJ1-1
CASSLDVGLANTEAFF
>NA|TRBV6-6|TRBJ2-5
CASSQGQGGQETQYF
>NA|TRBV2|TRBJ2-7
CASSGGGVEQYF
>NA|TRBV19|TRBJ1-2
CASSIPTGPNYGYTF
>NA|TRBV29-1|TRBJ2-3
CSVNGFATDTQYF
>NA|TRBV5-6|TRBJ2-3
CASSTSSTDTQYF
>NA|TRBV9|TRBJ2-5
CASSVGAEETQYF
>NA|TRBV5-1|TRBJ2-3
CASTPGGRSTDTQYF